Presented here are 13 T cell receptor beta chains from one specimen sequenced in a study of cytomegalovirus exposure and HLA in healthy donors. The PCR was carried out with 60 Vbeta primers and 13 Jbeta primers. The data were produced by immunoSEQ multiplex PCR, yet TCRdb's version contains in-frame clones alone and is incomplete. Found here are 180,000 or so clones, 76% of them singletons; the top ten hold 2% to 2.5%. The sample was PBMCs. Every receptor here comes from a woman between 25 and 40 years old in good health and CMV-seropositive.

The chain links TRBV12-5 to TRBJ2-2; 8 bases match TRBD1. Unmatched junction bases numbered 6, after V lost 0 bases and J lost 0 bases. Per germline, CDR1 LGHNT and CDR2 FRNRAP. The CDR3 is 18 amino acids. CDR3 protein: CASGLVRTGMANTGELFF. CDR3 in DNA: TGTGCTAGTGGTTTGGTACGGACAGGGATGGCGAACACCGGGGAGCTGTTTTTT.

V usage is TRBV7-2 and J usage is TRBJ2-5, with D maybe TRBD2 (7 bases). Trimming cost V 4 bases and J 4 bases, with 16 bases left between them. Germline V gene sequence: CDR1 SGHTA, CDR2 FQGNSA. CDR3 length equals 15 residues. CDR3 bases: TGTGCCAGCAGCTCTAGGAGGGGGGGAAGAGAGACCCAGTACTTC. The encoded protein is CASSSRRGGRETQYF. The full variable domain, in which reference TRBV7-2 and TRBJ2-5 provide the parts outside the CDR3, is GAGVSQSPSNKVTEKGKDVELRCDPISGHTALYWYRQSLGQGLEFLIYFQGNSAPDKSGLPSDRFSAERTGGSVSTLTIQRTQQEDSAVYLCASSSRRGGRETQYFGPGTRLLVL.

The CDR3 spells CASRLPGGAYNEQFF. CDR3 sequence (DNA): TGTGCCAGCAGGTTACCCGGGGGGGCTTACAATGAGCAGTTCTTC. The V call is TRBV7-2, the J call TRBJ2-1; TRBD2 aligns across 8 bases. The CDR3 sequence is 15 residues long. J lost 4 bases, V lost 6 bases, and 8 bases had no gene match. CDR1 is SGHTA and CDR2 is FQGNSA in the germline V gene.

The chain is built from TRBV14 and TRBJ2-3; 7 bases fit TRBD2. This CDR3 spans 15 amino acids. Germline V CDR1 and CDR2: SGHDN, FVKESK. J lost 3 bases, V lost 1 base, and 4 bases had no gene match. The CDR3 sequence is CASSQGAGRTDTQYF. For the CDR3, the DNA is TGTGCCAGCAGCCAAGGAGCGGGGAGGACAGATACGCAGTATTTT.

This chain links TRBV5-6 with TRBJ2-7; possible D gene TRBD1, 6 bases. The CDR3 runs to 14 residues. In germline, CDR1 is SGHDT, CDR2 YYEEEE. Trimming removed 4 bases from V and 3 bases from J, with 14 bases in between. DNA for the CDR3: TGTGCCAGCAGCCTTTGGACAGATATCTACGAGCAGTACTTC. It is translated as CASSLWTDIYEQYF.

This sequence joins TRBV11-2 and TRBJ2-7; weak D call: TRBD1 (7 bases). Per the germline V gene, CDR1 is SGHAT and CDR2 is FQNNGV. The CDR3 consists of 16 residues. V gave up 0 bases and J gave up 0 bases, with 12 bases separating them. The CDR3 DNA sequence: TGTGCCAGCAGCTTAGATCCAGGGGGGAGCTCCTACGAGCAGTACTTC. It is translated as CASSLDPGGSSYEQYF.

CDR3 sequence (DNA): TGTGCCAGCAGCCCGAGACAGGGTGGATGGAATGAGCAGTTCTTC. Amino acids: CASSPRQGGWNEQFF. The chain links TRBV13 to TRBJ2-1, with 7 bases fitting TRBD1. V was clipped by 5 bases and J by 7 bases; unmatched bases: 11. The CDR3 sequence is 15 residues long. Germline values: CDR1 PRHDT, CDR2 FYEKMQ (reference sequence).

V and J are TRBV5-6 and TRBJ2-3; D is uncertain. Trimming left V 0 bases short and J 2 bases short, with 10 bases between. There are 15 residues in the CDR3. From germline, CDR1 is SGHDT and CDR2 YYEEEE. CDR3 bases: TGTGCCAGCAGCTTGGCCGTCCCCTACACAGATACGCAGTATTTT. It yields the protein CASSLAVPYTDTQYF.

This clone was observed a handful of times. The chain uses TRBV4-3 and TRBJ2-2; 8 bases align to TRBD1. CDR1 is LGHNA and CDR2 is YSLEER in the germline V gene. CDR3 length: 17 residues. The V segment lost 2 bases and the J segment 0 bases; nucleotides outside the gene matches: 5. CDR3 amino acids: CASSQYQGATNTGELFF. The CDR3 DNA reads TGCGCCAGCAGCCAATATCAGGGGGCCACGAACACCGGGGAGCTGTTTTTT.

This clone was observed a few times. The chain carries TRBV19 and TRBJ1-1; 12 bases align to TRBD1. After removal of 6 bases from V and 10 bases from J, the junction contained 12 bases not matched to a gene. The CDR3 spans 15 residues. Germline CDR1 and CDR2: LNHDA and SQIVND (reference sequence). The CDR3 reads CASRGPGQGASGAFF. The CDR3, as DNA: TGTGCCAGTAGGGGACCGGGACAGGGGGCCTCGGGAGCTTTCTTT.

The V call is TRBV7-9, the J call TRBJ1-2; no firm D call. From germline, CDR1 is SEHNR and CDR2 FQNEAQ (reference sequence). Trimming removed 2 bases from V and 4 bases from J, with 8 bases in between. This CDR3 is 13 amino acids long. The CDR3 nucleotides are TGTGCCAGCAGCTTATCTGTCGGCTATGGCTACACCTTC. Residues: CASSLSVGYGYTF.

The V gene is TRBV6-5, the J gene TRBJ2-7, with D maybe TRBD1 (6 bases). The CDR3 spans 14 residues. With 4 bases removed from V and 5 bases from J, the gap between germline ends came to 15 bases. CDR1 is MNHEY and CDR2 is SVGAGI in the germline V gene. CDR3: CASSLQTGIHEQYF. DNA for the CDR3: TGTGCCAGCAGTTTACAAACAGGGATCCACGAGCAGTACTTC.

The chain links TRBV7-2 to TRBJ2-5; D not resolved. The J call may be in error: the DNA end matches TRBJ2-7 better. CDR1 and CDR2 from the germline V gene are SGHTA and FQGNSA. The CDR3 has 12 residues. The CDR3 is CASSPTSYEQYF. Written as DNA, the CDR3 is TGTGCCAGCAGCCCTACCTCCTACGAGCAGTACTTC.